This T cell receptor (beta chain) was observed in a study of shared clonotypes between healthy human individuals. Overall study findings and caveats: What naive subsets generally showed was a larger estimated richness than memory subsets showed.

Germline CDR1 SGHAT, CDR2 FQDESV (reference sequence). V lost 5 bases, J lost 6 bases, and 11 bases stayed unmatched. The CDR3 consists of 15 residues. Sequencing used immunoSEQ multiplex PCR; TCRdb keeps in-frame clones, though not all of them. The sample comprises about 610,000 clones, approximately 97% of which are singletons, and 0.055% to 0.07% rests with the top ten. Remarks on this clone: What it binds is not known.

Splitting of CD4+ cells produced CD45RA+ naive and CD45RA-negative memory subsets. What was sequenced was naive CD4+ T cells sorted from blood. The subset is: CD45RA+ positively selected. This receptor was taken from a woman aged 25 to 45 in good health. The chain employs TRBV11-1 and TRBJ1-1, with 8 bases matching TRBD1. The CDR3 here is CASSRWTGLFSEAFF. The CDR3 DNA is TGTGCCAGCAGCCGATGGACAGGGCTGTTTTCTGAAGCTTTCTTT.